These T cell receptor beta chains were read from a single sample in a study of shared clonotypes between healthy human individuals. Data came from immunoSEQ multiplex PCR; TCRdb stores just in-frame clones and leaves some out. The table records more than 2 million clones, about 95% of them present only once. Sequenced input: naive CD8+ T cells sorted from blood. Receptor source: a man aged 18 to 29 in good health. CDR3s include the opening cysteine and the closing phenylalanine or tryptophan. A D gene is named only where the DNA matches it firmly. Part of the rows lack a size; the others show once, few, many or a class for expanded clones.

D gene: TRBD2
J gene: TRBJ2-5
clone size: once
V gene: TRBV5-1
CDR3 length: 16
CDR3 protein: CASSGRLAGVQETQYF
CDR3 DNA: TGCGCCAGCAGCGGAAGACTAGCGGGGGTCCAAGAGACCCAGTACTTC

D gene: NA
J gene: TRBJ2-2
clone size: NA
V gene: TRBV7-6
CDR3 length: 16
CDR3 protein: CASSLVAAGDTGELFF
CDR3 DNA: TGTGCCAGCAGCTTAGTGGCGGCCGGAGACACCGGGGAGCTGTTTTTT

D gene: TRBD1
J gene: TRBJ2-3
clone size: once
V gene: TRBV6-1
CDR3 length: 15
CDR3 protein: CASSVHRGPTDTQYF
CDR3 DNA: TGTGCCAGCAGTGTTCACAGGGGTCCGACAGATACGCAGTATTTT

D gene: NA
J gene: TRBJ2-6
clone size: NA
V gene: TRBV9
CDR3 length: 13
CDR3 protein: CASSGAGANVLTF
CDR3 DNA: TGTGCCAGCAGCGGGGCTGGGGCCAACGTCCTGACTTTC

D gene: TRBD2
J gene: TRBJ2-2
clone size: NA
V gene: TRBV5-4
CDR3 length: 16
CDR3 protein: CASSWGLAGGTGELFF
CDR3 DNA: TGTGCCAGCAGCTGGGGACTAGCGGGCGGAACCGGGGAGCTGTTTTTT

D gene: TRBD1
J gene: TRBJ1-5
clone size: NA
V gene: TRBV5-5
CDR3 length: 16
CDR3 protein: CASSLEDRGYNQPQHF
CDR3 DNA: TGTGCCAGCAGCTTGGAGGACAGGGGTTACAATCAGCCCCAGCATTTT

D gene: NA
J gene: TRBJ1-2
clone size: NA
V gene: TRBV4-1
CDR3 length: 17
CDR3 protein: CASSQEPGGAFNYGYTF
CDR3 DNA: TGCGCCAGCAGCCAAGAACCCGGCGGAGCATTTAACTATGGCTACACCTTC

D gene: NA
J gene: TRBJ1-1
clone size: once
V gene: TRBV5-6
CDR3 length: 14
CDR3 protein: CASSLLWGNTEAFF
CDR3 DNA: TGTGCCAGCAGCTTGCTTTGGGGTAACACTGAAGCTTTCTTT

D gene: TRBD1
J gene: TRBJ2-7
clone size: NA
V gene: TRBV19
CDR3 length: 12
CDR3 protein: CASTGGRYEQYF
CDR3 DNA: TGTGCCAGTACAGGGGGACGCTACGAGCAGTACTTC

D gene: TRBD2
J gene: TRBJ2-7
clone size: NA
V gene: TRBV10-3
CDR3 length: 18
CDR3 protein: CAISEIGLAGAASYEQYF
CDR3 DNA: TGTGCCATCAGTGAGATTGGACTAGCGGGGGCAGCCTCCTACGAGCAGTACTTC

D gene: NA
J gene: TRBJ2-3
clone size: NA
V gene: TRBV4-3
CDR3 length: 15
CDR3 protein: CASSQVRREADTQYF
CDR3 DNA: TGCGCCAGCAGCCAGGTCCGCAGGGAGGCAGATACGCAGTATTTT

D gene: NA
J gene: TRBJ1-4
clone size: NA
V gene: TRBV7-9
CDR3 length: 17
CDR3 protein: CASSLLARDGVNEKLFF
CDR3 DNA: TGTGCCAGCAGCTTACTTGCCCGGGACGGGGTGAATGAAAAACTGTTTTTT

D gene: TRBD2
J gene: TRBJ2-5
clone size: once
V gene: TRBV4-1
CDR3 length: 17
CDR3 protein: CASSQEAPPLAEETQYF
CDR3 DNA: TGCGCCAGCAGCCAAGAAGCGCCCCCACTAGCGGAGGAGACCCAGTACTTC

D gene: NA
J gene: TRBJ2-7
clone size: NA
V gene: TRBV4-1
CDR3 length: 15
CDR3 protein: CASSRGAPPSYEQYF
CDR3 DNA: TGCGCCAGCAGCCGGGGGGCCCCCCCATCCTACGAGCAGTACTTC

D gene: TRBD2
J gene: TRBJ2-7
clone size: NA
V gene: TRBV19
CDR3 length: 15
CDR3 protein: CASSIWLAGGYEQYF
CDR3 DNA: TGTGCCAGTAGTATTTGGCTAGCGGGAGGCTACGAGCAGTACTTC

D gene: TRBD1
J gene: TRBJ2-5
clone size: NA
V gene: TRBV27
CDR3 length: 15
CDR3 protein: CASTGQGKPQETQYF
CDR3 DNA: TGTGCCAGCACGGGACAGGGCAAGCCCCAAGAGACCCAGTACTTC

D gene: NA
J gene: TRBJ2-5
clone size: NA
V gene: TRBV2
CDR3 length: 12
CDR3 protein: CATLGQPETQYF
CDR3 DNA: TGTGCCACCTTAGGACAGCCTGAGACCCAGTACTTC

D gene: TRBD1
J gene: TRBJ1-6
clone size: NA
V gene: TRBV7-8
CDR3 length: 13
CDR3 protein: CASSLGQGPPLHF
CDR3 DNA: TGTGCCAGCAGCCTCGGACAGGGTCCACCCCTCCACTTT

D gene: TRBD1
J gene: TRBJ1-2
clone size: NA
V gene: TRBV4-1
CDR3 length: 15
CDR3 protein: CASSQVQGADYGYTF
CDR3 DNA: TGCGCCAGCAGCCAAGTACAGGGGGCTGACTATGGCTACACCTTC

D gene: NA
J gene: TRBJ1-1
clone size: once
V gene: TRBV12-5
CDR3 length: 15
CDR3 protein: CASGLVQAENTEAFF
CDR3 DNA: TGTGCTAGTGGTTTGGTACAGGCAGAGAACACTGAAGCTTTCTTT

D gene: NA
J gene: TRBJ1-1
clone size: NA
V gene: TRBV27
CDR3 length: 15
CDR3 protein: CASSLGRGARTEAFF
CDR3 DNA: TGTGCCAGCAGTTTAGGTCGGGGGGCACGGACTGAAGCTTTCTTT

D gene: NA
J gene: TRBJ2-3
clone size: once
V gene: TRBV13
CDR3 length: 14
CDR3 protein: CASSSWTNTDTQYF
CDR3 DNA: TGTGCCAGCAGCTCCTGGACTAACACAGATACGCAGTATTTT

D gene: TRBD1
J gene: TRBJ1-2
clone size: NA
V gene: TRBV6-1
CDR3 length: 14
CDR3 protein: CASSVPLTGGGYTF
CDR3 DNA: TGTGCCAGCAGTGTGCCTTTAACAGGGGGTGGCTACACCTTC

D gene: NA
J gene: TRBJ2-2
clone size: once
V gene: TRBV30
CDR3 length: 15
CDR3 protein: CAWTYPTGNTGELFF
CDR3 DNA: TGTGCCTGGACCTACCCGACTGGGAACACCGGGGAGCTGTTTTTT

D gene: TRBD2
J gene: TRBJ2-7
clone size: NA
V gene: TRBV9
CDR3 length: 14
CDR3 protein: CASSSGTSGYEQYF
CDR3 DNA: TGTGCCAGCAGCTCCGGGACTAGCGGTTACGAGCAGTACTTC

D gene: TRBD1
J gene: TRBJ1-3
clone size: NA
V gene: TRBV7-2
CDR3 length: 12
CDR3 protein: CASSGDRGTIYF
CDR3 DNA: TGTGCCAGCAGCGGGGACAGGGGCACCATATATTTT

D gene: NA
J gene: TRBJ2-5
clone size: NA
V gene: TRBV9
CDR3 length: 12
CDR3 protein: CASSVGGETQYF
CDR3 DNA: TGTGCCAGCAGCGTAGGAGGCGAGACCCAGTACTTC